A single sample gave rise to the 19 T cell receptor beta chains below, sequenced in a study of shared clonotypes between healthy human individuals. Produced via immunoSEQ multiplex PCR; TCRdb's table is partial and in-frame only. This table has about 560,000 clones, just over 75% appearing once. Sequences were obtained from PBMCs. These receptors were collected from a middle-aged woman in good health. Some clones in this sample may be carry-over from other donors' samples.

This rearrangement joins TRBV5-4 to TRBJ1-4, with 11 bases lining up with TRBD1. The CDR3 is 15 amino acids. CDR1 is SGHNT and CDR2 is YYREEE in the germline V gene (reference sequence). J lost 4 bases, V lost 4 bases, and 3 bases had no gene match. The CDR3 sequence is CASSMGQGVNEKLFF. CDR3 nucleotide sequence: TGTGCCAGCAGCATGGGACAGGGGGTTAATGAAAAACTGTTTTTT.

The CDR3 coding sequence is TGTGCCAGCAGCTGGGACCGCGCCTACGAGCAGTACTTC. It translates to CASSWDRAYEQYF. The chain links TRBV5-4 to TRBJ2-7; D assignment may be TRBD1 or TRBD2 (5 bases each). Trimming stripped 3 bases from V and 2 bases from J, with 9 bases between. Germline CDR1 reads SGHNT; CDR2 reads YYREEE (reference sequence). This CDR3 is 13 amino acids long.

This clone came up a few times. This chain joins TRBV27 and TRBJ2-1, with unresolved D. The CDR3 has 12 residues. Germline V lookup: CDR1 MNHEY, CDR2 SMNVEV (reference sequence). The V end was cut by 4 bases, the J end by 8 bases, with 9 bases between. The CDR3 protein is CASSSHPHEQFF. In nucleotides, the CDR3 is TGTGCCAGCAGTTCCCACCCACATGAGCAGTTCTTC.

The J gene is TRBJ2-7, the V gene TRBV15, with D tentatively TRBD1 or TRBD2 (6 bases each). The CDR3 is 13 residues long. Germline CDR1 is LNHNV and CDR2 is YYDKDF (reference sequence). The CDR3 here is CATGGGLDYEQYF. The CDR3 nucleotides read TGTGCTACCGGTGGGGGGCTCGACTACGAGCAGTACTTC.

This rearrangement joins TRBV11-3 to TRBJ2-1; perhaps TRBD2 as D (5 bases). Trimming cost V 1 base and J 5 bases, with 9 bases left between them. The germline gives CDR1 SGHNT, CDR2 YENEEA. CDR3 length: 14 residues. CDR3 bases: TGTGCCAGCAGCTTAGGGAGGCGGGACAATGAGCAGTTCTTC. This gives the protein CASSLGRRDNEQFF.

This clone appeared a single time. The chain carries TRBV5-1 and TRBJ2-7; TRBD1 matches at 9 bases. The V gene end was trimmed by 3 bases and the J gene end by 2 bases; junction bases not matched to a gene: 9. This CDR3 is built from 16 residues. The germline gives CDR1 SGHRS, CDR2 YFSETQ. The CDR3 spells CASSSRTGATTYEQYF. The CDR3 region has the DNA TGCGCCAGCAGCTCCCGGACAGGGGCCACCACCTACGAGCAGTACTTC.

The table lists this clone with a count of one. The V call is TRBV15, the J call TRBJ1-3; D possibly corresponds to TRBD1 (5 bases). The CDR3 has 15 amino acids. Between the trimmed V and J ends, which lost 0 bases and 3 bases, there was a span of 9 bases. Germline CDR1 reads LNHNV; CDR2 reads YYDKDF (reference sequence). The CDR3 nucleotides are TGTGCCACCAGCAGAGATTTCCAGGGTGGAAACACCATATATTTT. It yields the protein CATSRDFQGGNTIYF.

This chain uses TRBV10-2 with TRBJ2-3; D gene unclear. The germline V gene encodes CDR1 WSHSY and CDR2 SAAADI. V was clipped by 0 bases and J by 5 bases, with 3 bases between them. The CDR3 totals 12 residues. This CDR3 reads CASSESRDTQYF. CDR3 DNA: TGCGCCAGCAGTGAGTCCCGAGATACGCAGTATTTT.

In regard to this clone: Additional DNA sequences in this sample encode the identical CDR3. The chain has TRBV30 and TRBJ1-1; D may be TRBD1 (6 bases). Per the germline V gene, CDR1 is GTSNPN and CDR2 is SVGIG (reference sequence). V lost 3 bases to trimming and J lost 4 bases, with 9 bases between them. This CDR3 comprises 12 residues. The CDR3 nucleotides are TGTGCCTGGAGACAGGGAGGCACTGAAGCTTTCTTT. It yields the protein CAWRQGGTEAFF.

The J gene is TRBJ1-3, the V gene TRBV28; D is uncertain. Looked up from germline, CDR1 is MDHEN and CDR2 is SYDVKM. V lost 6 bases to trimming and J lost 7 bases, with 16 bases between them. The CDR3 runs 14 residues. The CDR3 DNA reads TGTGCCAGCAGGAATCCCTCAAGGCATAACACCATATATTTT. This codes for CASRNPSRHNTIYF.

The rearrangement uses TRBV11-2 and TRBJ2-1; 7 positions agree with TRBD2. Trimming at V came to 4 bases and at J to 2 bases, leaving 11 bases not matched to a gene. The CDR3 sequence is 17 residues long. CDR1 and CDR2 (germline): SGHAT, FQNNGV. For the CDR3, the DNA is TGTGCCAGCAGCTCCCTGGGGGAGGCGGGAGCCTACAATGAGCAGTTCTTC. This encodes CASSSLGEAGAYNEQFF.

This chain joins TRBV7-6 and TRBJ2-1; no clear D. Germline V gene lookup returns CDR1 SGHVS and CDR2 FNYEAQ. The CDR3 covers 14 residues. V dropped 5 bases and J dropped 5 bases, with 13 bases sitting between them. CDR3 residues: CASSPRTGHNEQFF. The CDR3 DNA sequence: TGTGCCAGCAGCCCTAGGACCGGCCACAATGAGCAGTTCTTC.

This rearrangement joins TRBV11-1 to TRBJ2-1; D remains unclear. In germline, CDR1 is SGHAT, CDR2 FQDESV (reference sequence). The length of the CDR3 is 15 residues. With 5 bases removed from V and 0 bases from J, the gap between germline ends came to 11 bases. Here the CDR3 reads CASSGSLSSYNEQFF. The DNA of the CDR3 is TGTGCCAGCAGCGGCTCTCTCAGCTCCTACAATGAGCAGTTCTTC. The variable domain in full, with the rest retrieved from reference TRBV11-1 and TRBJ2-1, is EAEVAQSPRYKITEKSQAVAFWCDPISGHATLYWYRQILGQGPELLVQFQDESVVDDSQLPKDRFSAERLKGVDSTLKIQPAELGDSAMYLCASSGSLSSYNEQFFGPGTRLTVL.

The rearrangement joins TRBV18 to TRBJ2-7, with D unresolved. Germline loops: CDR1 KGHSH, CDR2 LQKENI. The CDR3 has 16 residues. V was pared by 2 bases and J by 1 base, with 15 bases between. CDR3: CASSPSGKDGSYEQYF. CDR3 nucleotide sequence: TGTGCCAGCTCACCAAGTGGGAAGGATGGTTCCTACGAGCAGTACTTC.

This rearrangement joins TRBV19 to TRBJ2-1, with 9 positions matching TRBD2. The CDR3 extends over 15 amino acids. Germline V CDR1 and CDR2: LNHDA, SQIVND (reference sequence). The V and J ends lost 7 bases and 2 bases, in that order; junction bases with no gene match: 6. CDR3 region: CASTQRTSAYNEQFF. CDR3 DNA sequence: TGTGCCAGTACCCAAAGGACTAGCGCCTACAATGAGCAGTTCTTC.

The chain uses TRBV29-1 and TRBJ2-3; 9 bases align to TRBD2. CDR3 length equals 16 residues. The germline V gene encodes CDR1 SQVTM and CDR2 ANQGSEA. V lost 4 bases and J lost 4; bases outside the gene matches: 12. The CDR3 nucleotides are TGCAGCGTTGGGCAGGGGGTACTAGCGGGTTCAGATACGCAGTATTTT. Amino acid sequence: CSVGQGVLAGSDTQYF.

About this clone itself: This sample also contains other DNA sequences that code for the same CDR3. V gene TRBV28 combines with J gene TRBJ2-7; D gene unclear. The V and J ends lost 1 base and 5 bases respectively, with 6 bases between them. Germline CDR1 is MDHEN and CDR2 is SYDVKM. CDR3 size: 12 residues. CDR3 in DNA: TGTGCCAGCAGTTTATTTAGGAACGAGCAGTACTTC. It yields the protein CASSLFRNEQYF.

This CDR3 is CASSLVRLAGEGTDTQYF. CDR3 DNA sequence: TGTGCCAGCAGCTTGGTAAGGCTAGCGGGAGAGGGCACAGATACGCAGTATTTT. The chain employs TRBV5-6 and TRBJ2-3; 10 positions match TRBD2. The germline gives CDR1 SGHDT, CDR2 YYEEEE. The CDR3 runs to 18 residues. V gave up 0 bases and J gave up 1 base; unmatched junction bases: 8.

The chain uses TRBV5-1 and TRBJ2-2; 8 nucleotides line up with TRBD1. Trimming at V came to 9 bases and at J to 7 bases, leaving 11 bases not matched to a gene. Germline loops: CDR1 SGHRS, CDR2 YFSETQ. This CDR3 has 14 residues. The CDR3 DNA reads TGCGCCACCTCGACAGGGGATTTGGGCGGGGAGCTGTTTTTT. It is translated as CATSTGDLGGELFF.